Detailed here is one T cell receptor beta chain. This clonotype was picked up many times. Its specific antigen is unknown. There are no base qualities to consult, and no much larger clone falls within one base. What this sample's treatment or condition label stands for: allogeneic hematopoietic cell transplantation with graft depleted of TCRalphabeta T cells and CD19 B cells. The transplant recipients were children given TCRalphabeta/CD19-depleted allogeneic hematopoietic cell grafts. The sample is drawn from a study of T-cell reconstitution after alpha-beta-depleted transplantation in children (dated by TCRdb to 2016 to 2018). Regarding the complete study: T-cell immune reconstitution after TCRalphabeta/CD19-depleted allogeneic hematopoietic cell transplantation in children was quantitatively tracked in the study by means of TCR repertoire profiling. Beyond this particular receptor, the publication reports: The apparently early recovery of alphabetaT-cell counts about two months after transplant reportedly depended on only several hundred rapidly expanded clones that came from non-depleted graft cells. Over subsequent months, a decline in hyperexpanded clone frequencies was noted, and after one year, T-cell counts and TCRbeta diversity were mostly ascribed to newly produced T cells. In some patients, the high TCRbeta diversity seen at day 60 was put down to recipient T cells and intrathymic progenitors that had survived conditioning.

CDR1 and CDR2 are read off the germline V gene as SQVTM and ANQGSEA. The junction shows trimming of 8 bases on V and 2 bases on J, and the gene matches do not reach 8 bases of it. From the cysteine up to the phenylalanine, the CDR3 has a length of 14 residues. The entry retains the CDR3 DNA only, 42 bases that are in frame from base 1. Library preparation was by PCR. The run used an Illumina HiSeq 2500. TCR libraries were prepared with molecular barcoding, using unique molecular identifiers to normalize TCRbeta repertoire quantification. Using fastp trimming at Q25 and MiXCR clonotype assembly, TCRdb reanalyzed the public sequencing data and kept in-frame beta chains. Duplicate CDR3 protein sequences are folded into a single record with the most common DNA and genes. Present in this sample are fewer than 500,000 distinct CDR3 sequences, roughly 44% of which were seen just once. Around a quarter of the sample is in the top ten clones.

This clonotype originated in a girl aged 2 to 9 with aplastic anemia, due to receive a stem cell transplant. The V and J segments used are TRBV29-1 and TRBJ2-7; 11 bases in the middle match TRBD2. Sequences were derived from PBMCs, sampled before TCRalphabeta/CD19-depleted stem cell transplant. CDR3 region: CSIKTSGIAYEQYF. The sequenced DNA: TGCAGCATTAAGACTAGCGGGATTGCCTACGAGCAGTACTTC.